The 21 T cell receptor beta chains reported below all come from one sample, sequenced in a study of shared clonotypes between healthy human individuals. Data came from immunoSEQ multiplex PCR; TCRdb stores just in-frame clones and leaves some out. This sample has about 2.4 million clones, with roughly nine tenths found just once. Sample: naive CD4+ T cells sorted from blood. As for subset: CD45RA+ positively selected. The receptor source for this set is a man between 18 and 35 years old in good health.

Only one count was recorded for this clone. This rearrangement joins TRBV27 to TRBJ2-7; D unclear. V was pared by 8 bases and J by 5 bases, with 13 bases between. Germline-derived CDR1 and CDR2 are MNHEY and SMNVEV (reference sequence). The CDR3 covers 12 residues. Written as DNA, the CDR3 is TGTGCCAGCCCTATAGGCGGAGACGAGCAGTACTTC. Its protein is CASPIGGDEQYF.

V usage is TRBV9 and J usage is TRBJ1-2, with TRBD1 as a possible D gene (5 bases). The germline CDR1 and CDR2 sequences are SGDLS and YYNGEE. V was clipped by 3 bases and J by 4 bases, with 13 bases between them. The length of the CDR3 is 14 residues. CDR3 protein: CASSGTRGGYGYTF. The DNA of the CDR3 is TGTGCCAGCAGCGGGACCCGGGGGGGCTATGGCTACACCTTC. Complete variable domain (other parts from reference TRBV9 and TRBJ1-2): DSGVTQTPKHLITATGQRVTLRCSPRSGDLSVYWYQQSLDQGLQFLIQYYNGEERAKGNILERFSAQQFPDLHSELNLSSLELGDSALYFCASSGTRGGYGYTFGSGTRLTVV.

This chain uses TRBV6-6 with TRBJ1-5; the D is unclear. Germline CDR1 MNHNY, CDR2 SVGAGI (reference sequence). The CDR3 contains 15 residues. V was shortened by 0 bases and J by 3 bases, with 9 bases between the two germline ends. In nucleotides, the CDR3 is TGTGCCAGCAGTTACTCTTTTAGTGTCAATCAGCCCCAGCATTTT. It encodes CASSYSFSVNQPQHF.

The chain recombines TRBV13 with TRBJ2-2; D perhaps matches TRBD2 (5 bases). CDR3 length: 19 residues. V lost 5 bases to trimming and J lost 4 bases, with 26 bases between them. The germline V gene encodes CDR1 PRHDT and CDR2 FYEKMQ (reference sequence). This CDR3 is CASSQTGFRNEIITGELFF. The CDR3 DNA is TGTGCCAGCAGCCAAACGGGGTTTCGGAATGAAATTATCACCGGGGAGCTGTTTTTT.

The J gene is TRBJ2-4, the V gene TRBV19; TRBD2 might be the D (6 bases). The germline V gene encodes CDR1 LNHDA and CDR2 SQIVND (reference sequence). The CDR3 extends over 17 amino acids. Trimming cost V 7 bases and J 0 bases, with 19 bases left between them. CDR3 DNA sequence: TGTGCCAGTAACCAGGCAGGGACTGGTCTAGCCAAAAACATTCAGTACTTC. This codes for CASNQAGTGLAKNIQYF.

This clone was detected a few times. The rearrangement links TRBV4-1 to TRBJ1-4, with 8 bases identical to TRBD1. This CDR3 has 14 amino acids. The junction had 5 bases not matched to a gene; V was cut back by 3 bases and J by 8 bases. CDR1 is MGHRA, CDR2 YSYEKL, per germline. CDR3 sequence: CASSQGQDPEKLFF. In nucleotides, the CDR3 is TGCGCCAGCAGCCAGGGACAGGATCCCGAAAAACTGTTTTTT.

In the case of this clone: The same CDR3 also results from other DNA sequences found in this sample. The gene calls are TRBV6-5 and TRBJ2-1; 9 positions match TRBD1. The CDR3 has 14 residues. CDR1 MNHEY and CDR2 SVGAGI come from the germline V gene. V lost 6 bases, J lost 6 bases, and 6 bases stayed unmatched. CDR3 loop: CASSRGQGGNEQFF. Here the CDR3 DNA reads TGTGCCAGCAGCAGGGGACAGGGAGGCAATGAGCAGTTCTTC.

The rearrangement uses TRBV2 and TRBJ1-1; no firm D call. Between the trimmed V and J ends, which lost 7 bases and 0 bases, there was a span of 12 bases. Germline CDR1 and CDR2: SNHLY and FYNNEI. The CDR3 runs to 14 residues. CDR3 sequence: CASKWTGMNTEAFF. The CDR3 DNA follows: TGTGCCAGCAAATGGACGGGTATGAACACTGAAGCTTTCTTT.

This chain joins TRBV2 and TRBJ2-2; D possibly corresponds to TRBD1 (6 bases). This CDR3 is 14 amino acids long. Trimming cost V 7 bases and J 1 base, with 10 bases left between them. Germline V CDR1 and CDR2: SNHLY, FYNNEI. The CDR3 nucleotides are TGTGCCAGCAAATCGGACAGGAACACCGGGGAGCTGTTTTTT. Translated: CASKSDRNTGELFF.

The J gene is TRBJ2-5, the V gene TRBV9, with 7 bases matching TRBD2. The end of the DNA is better explained by TRBJ2-7, so the J call may be wrong. This CDR3 region has 15 residues. The V gene's germline CDR1 is SGDLS and CDR2 YYNGEE. CDR3 DNA sequence: TGTGCCAGCAGCCCCGGGGGGACGGCAACCTACGAGCAGTACTTC. Protein sequence: CASSPGGTATYEQYF.

This chain joins TRBV25-1 and TRBJ2-5, with 14 bases identical to TRBD2. Germline CDR1 is MGHDK and CDR2 is SYGVNS. V was pared by 5 bases and J by 5 bases, with 4 bases of the junction left unmatched. The CDR3 spans 15 residues. The CDR3 nucleotides are TGTGCCAGCAGTAAGGGACTAGCGGGAGCGGAGACCCAGTACTTC. Translating gives CASSKGLAGAETQYF.

V usage is TRBV5-1 and J usage is TRBJ1-4; the D is unclear. Looked up from germline, CDR1 is SGHRS and CDR2 is YFSETQ. CDR3 size: 11 residues. V was trimmed by 3 bases and J by 12 bases, leaving 9 bases between them. Here the CDR3 reads CASSYSGQLFF. CDR3 coding DNA: TGCGCCAGCAGCTATAGTGGACAACTGTTTTTT. The full variable domain, in which reference TRBV5-1 and TRBJ1-4 provide the parts outside the CDR3, is KAGVTQTPRYLIKTRGQQVTLSCSPISGHRSVSWYQQTPGQGLQFLFEYFSETQRNKGNFPGRFSGRQFSNSRSEMNVSTLELGDSALYLCASSYSGQLFFGSGTQLSVL.

This chain uses TRBV5-1 with TRBJ1-1; 8 positions agree with TRBD1. In germline, CDR1 is SGHRS, CDR2 YFSETQ. The CDR3 loop spans 12 amino acids. Germline trimming cut 5 bases from V and 6 bases from J; bases unmatched to any gene: 3. CDR3 DNA: TGCGCCAGCAGAAGACAGGGGCCTGAAGCTTTCTTT. It is translated as CASRRQGPEAFF.

The CDR3 coding sequence is TGTGCCAGCACCAAGTGGTTGAACACTGAAGCTTTCTTT. Translation gives CASTKWLNTEAFF. The chain carries TRBV6-6 and TRBJ1-1, with no clear D. This CDR3 region has 13 residues. The ends were cut back, 7 bases at V and 0 bases at J, with 9 bases in the middle. The V gene's germline CDR1 is MNHNY and CDR2 SVGAGI (reference sequence).

This clone was found once. The chain uses TRBV14 and TRBJ1-2; 9 nucleotides align to TRBD1. Looked up from germline, CDR1 is SGHDN and CDR2 is FVKESK. J was trimmed by 5 bases and V by 2 bases; bases with no gene match: 9. The CDR3 is 16 amino acids. CDR3 sequence (DNA): TGTGCCAGCAGCCAAACGGCGGGGACAGGGTGGTATGGCTACACCTTC. Its translation: CASSQTAGTGWYGYTF.

The CDR3 is CASSRDRGGNEQFF. Here the CDR3 DNA reads TGCGCCAGCAGCCGGGACAGGGGAGGCAATGAGCAGTTCTTC. V is TRBV5-1 and J is TRBJ2-1; 10 bases are shared with TRBD1. Germline V gene sequence: CDR1 SGHRS, CDR2 YFSETQ. The CDR3 has 14 amino acids. V lost 4 bases and J lost 6; bases outside the gene matches: 4.

The rearrangement links TRBV19 to TRBJ2-7; D is unresolved. The CDR3 has 12 residues. Germline V gene data show CDR1 as LNHDA and CDR2 as SQIVND (reference sequence). V was pared by 3 bases and J by 2 bases, with 5 bases between. The CDR3 protein is CASSMTAYEQYF. The CDR3 coding sequence is TGTGCCAGTAGTATGACCGCCTACGAGCAGTACTTC.

CDR3 amino acids: CASSIDHRDFIGSQYF. The CDR3 coding sequence is TGTGCCAGTAGCATTGACCACCGGGACTTCATTGGAAGTCAGTACTTC. This chain connects TRBV19 to TRBJ2-5, with a tentative D call TRBD2 (6 bases). CDR1 is LNHDA, CDR2 SQIVND, per germline (reference sequence). Trimming shortened V by 6 bases and J by 11 bases, and 28 bases separated the two germline ends. There are 16 residues in the CDR3.

The chain combines TRBV28 with TRBJ1-2; D is uncertain. In germline, CDR1 is MDHEN, CDR2 SYDVKM. Trimming removed 3 bases at V and 3 bases at J, with 20 bases between. The CDR3 loop spans 17 amino acids. Here the CDR3 reads CASSLARGTANHYGYTF. The CDR3 nucleotides read TGTGCCAGCAGTTTGGCTCGGGGAACGGCTAACCACTATGGCTACACCTTC.

V gene TRBV21-1 combines with J gene TRBJ2-2; the table's D call, TRBD1, has no DNA check behind it. TRBV21-1 is shown as a pseudogene. The CDR3 extends over 17 amino acids. CDR3 amino acids: CASSPKGTGVDYGELFF. The CDR3 coding sequence is TGTGCCAGCAGCCCAAAAGGCACAGGGGTTGATTACGGGGAGCTGTTTTTT.

A single count supports this clone. The chain is built from TRBV6-5 and TRBJ1-5, with D possibly being TRBD1 (6 bases). V was trimmed by 6 bases and J by 5 bases, leaving 14 bases between them. The CDR3 covers 14 residues. CDR1 and CDR2 (germline): MNHEY, SVGAGI. The CDR3 nucleotides read TGTGCCAGCAGAGCTGGACAGAACCATCAGCCCCAGCATTTT. Translation gives CASRAGQNHQPQHF.